The rows below give T cell receptor beta chains drawn from one sample of a study of vaccination and CD4 T cells after COVID-19. The antigens of these receptors remain unknown. One entry per CDR3 protein results from TCRdb running MiXCR on the PCR reads. The sample consists of 15,000 or so distinct CDR3 sequences, around 75% of them appearing once. Source material: CD4+ T cells from blood, cultured in vitro. The receptors shown here come from a human donor who had recovered from COVID-19. Each CDR3 is given with its conserved first and last residue.

TRBV7-8	TRBJ2-1	13	CASSLVEGNEQFF
TRBV5-1	TRBJ2-2	15	CASSLGAVNTGELFF
TRBV20-1	TRBJ1-5	14	CSATPGEGNQPQHF
TRBV24-1	TRBJ2-5	17	CATSDGGTEPFQETQYF
TRBV20-1	TRBJ2-3	14	CSADKGLAGSTQYF
TRBV19	TRBJ2-3	15	CASSIKGVSTDTQYF
TRBV6-1	TRBJ2-2	15	CASNTDRVRSGELFF
TRBV19	TRBJ2-5	15	CASSIGTSRRETQYF
TRBV10-3	TRBJ2-1	12	CAISTSGREKFF
TRBV19	TRBJ2-5	14	CASSPDRGGETQYF
TRBV4-3	TRBJ1-6	14	CASSRSRGNSPLHF
TRBV30	TRBJ1-2	13	CAWSERTGRGYTF
TRBV7-6	TRBJ1-5	14	CASSLGTGRQPQHF
TRBV21-1	TRBJ2-1	13	CASSPSGHNEQFF
TRBV2	TRBJ1-1	14	CASSEGGAYTEAFF
TRBV10-1	TRBJ1-1	13	CASSSDVDTEAFF
TRBV27	TRBJ1-3	16	CASSLAAGIAGNTIYF
TRBV20-1	TRBJ1-1	11	CSARTAPGAFF
TRBV7-2	TRBJ1-2	12	CASSRGDYGYTF
TRBV7-6	TRBJ1-1	14	CASSLEGVNTEAFF
TRBV20-1	TRBJ2-2	13	CSASGSNTGELFF
TRBV7-2	TRBJ1-5	14	CASSLDRAHQPQHF
TRBV7-2	TRBJ1-3	15	CASSLGWQRGNTIYF
TRBV6-1	TRBJ1-6	13	CASRFGGRSPLHF
TRBV20-1	TRBJ2-5	13	CSARTLAGETQYF
TRBV7-6	TRBJ2-7	14	CASSQATGAYEQYF
TRBV10-3	TRBJ1-2	13	CAISDGLGLGYTF
TRBV6-1	TRBJ1-2	15	CASSEGGGGNYGYTF
TRBV28	TRBJ1-5	15	CASSVVWPSNQPQHF
TRBV30	TRBJ1-5	16	CAWSVPGPGGDQPQHF
TRBV7-9	TRBJ1-5	15	CASSLGQNSNQPQHF
TRBV19	TRBJ1-1	16	CASSIPSTALYTEAFF
TRBV7-2	TRBJ1-3	15	CASSADRGTGNTIYF
TRBV7-2	TRBJ1-2	12	CASSLLGYGYTF
TRBV20-1	TRBJ1-5	14	CSARAGTGNQPQHF
TRBV27	TRBJ1-2	15	CASSPAGTGHYGYTF
TRBV2	TRBJ2-7	17	CASMGGYRGTGPYEQYF
TRBV19	TRBJ1-5	13	CASSIESNQPQHF
TRBV15	TRBJ1-1	14	CATSLGTENTEAFF
TRBV7-8	TRBJ2-5	18	CASSLGLAGGYLQETQYF
TRBV20-1	TRBJ1-6	15	CSVRWGGQGDSPLHF
TRBV20-1	TRBJ1-5	15	CSAVSRRNSNQPQHF
TRBV6-5	TRBJ2-3	15	CASSYGGGPPDTQYF
TRBV27	TRBJ2-5	17	CASSLSRGQLYQETQYF
TRBV30	TRBJ1-5	16	CAWSDRRGASNQPQHF
TRBV7-7	TRBJ2-3	16	CASSPLTSASTDTQYF
TRBV2	TRBJ1-2	14	CASSEGRGRDGYTF
TRBV11-3	TRBJ2-7	14	CASSLVASSYEQYF
TRBV19	TRBJ2-2	15	CASSTTGRTTGELFF
TRBV11-2	TRBJ2-5	14	CASSSGPSQETQYF
TRBV11-2	TRBJ2-1	17	CASSLVGGASSPNEQFF
TRBV19	TRBJ1-5	16	CASSRRPPPSNQPQHF
TRBV10-2	TRBJ1-1	13	CASHAWVNTEAFF
TRBV5-1	TRBJ1-3	14	CATKPGLSGNTIYF
TRBV29-1	TRBJ2-1	13	CSVGVWSYNEQFF
TRBV24-1	TRBJ2-3	16	CATSELTSGSTDTQYF
TRBV27	TRBJ1-5	16	CASSPNTGVGNQPQHF
TRBV30	TRBJ1-2	13	CALQGVGSEGYTF